These 4 T cell receptor beta chains originate from one sample sequenced in a study of cytomegalovirus exposure and HLA in healthy donors. The PCR contained 60 Vbeta and 13 Jbeta primers. Only in-frame clones appear in the TCRdb table, and some are missing; sequencing was by immunoSEQ multiplex PCR. The table shows under 200,000 clones, with approximately 78% occurring only once. The specimen was PBMCs. The source is a woman in her late teens or twenties in good health and CMV-seronegative.

The J gene is TRBJ2-5, the V gene TRBV28, with 8 bases aligning to TRBD1. The CDR3 length is 14 residues. Germline loops: CDR1 MDHEN, CDR2 SYDVKM. V lost 7 bases, J lost 4 bases, and 8 bases stayed unmatched. CDR3 sequence (DNA): TGTGCCAGCATCCCGACAGGGGACGGAGAGACCCAGTACTTC. Encoded protein: CASIPTGDGETQYF.

This clone appeared once. The V gene is TRBV7-9, the J gene TRBJ2-1, with 9 bases aligning to TRBD1. The germline CDR1 and CDR2 sequences are SEHNR and FQNEAQ (reference sequence). With 5 bases clipped from V and 5 bases from J, the junction kept 7 bases outside the gene matches. The CDR3 covers 15 residues. Written as DNA, the CDR3 is TGTGCCAGCAGCCCAACAGGGGGCAGCCACAATGAGCAGTTCTTC. Amino acids: CASSPTGGSHNEQFF.

DNA for the CDR3: TGCGCCAGCAGCCCGGGACTAGCGGGAGTAGGCAATGAGCAGTTCTTC. Its translation is CASSPGLAGVGNEQFF. The chain joins TRBV4-3 to TRBJ2-1; TRBD2 agrees at 14 bases. After removal of 4 bases from V and 6 bases from J, the junction contained 5 bases not matched to a gene. This CDR3 has 16 residues. The germline CDR1 and CDR2 sequences are LGHNA and YSLEER.

Only a few counts were recorded for this clone. J is TRBJ2-1 and V is TRBV4-2; a possible D gene is TRBD2 (5 bases). With 4 bases removed from V and 5 bases from J, the gap between germline ends came to 12 bases. Germline V gene data show CDR1 as LGHNA and CDR2 as YNFKEQ. This CDR3 has 14 amino acids. The CDR3 reads CASSPRGPHNEQFF. As DNA, the CDR3 is TGTGCCAGCAGCCCGCGCGGGCCCCACAATGAGCAGTTCTTC.